This T cell receptor beta chain was observed in a study of cytomegalovirus exposure and HLA in healthy donors. Overall study results and limits: The authors reported that TCR beta sequences could predict HLA-A and HLA-B alleles. These predictions were accurate for most subjects in the first cohort. Association of a missense DCLRE1C variant with TCR beta V- and J-gene trimming was reported in a later analysis. HLA restriction was apparent for most CMV-associated TCR beta chains in a later analysis.

With 60 Vbeta and 13 Jbeta primers, the PCR was carried out. The assay was immunoSEQ multiplex PCR, and TCRdb's table has in-frame clones only and misses some. The sample contains hundreds of thousands of clones, roughly 89% of which appear only once. About this clone itself: What it recognizes is unknown.

CDR1 is SGHTA, CDR2 FQGNSA, per germline. This CDR3 has 16 amino acids. V shed 0 bases, J shed 7 bases, and the junction held 9 bases outside the gene matches. The chain carries TRBV7-2 and TRBJ2-3; 8 nucleotides line up with TRBD2. This receptor was identified in a woman between 18 and 29 years old in good health and CMV-seronegative. Material for sequencing was PBMCs. CDR3 coding DNA: TGTGCCAGCAGCTTAGCGTGGCTAGCGGGTGAAAATACGCAGTATTTT. This sequence encodes CASSLAWLAGENTQYF.